Below are 5 T cell receptor beta chains sequenced from a single sample in a study of blood T cell repertoires in COVID-19. The repertoire was sequenced with immunoSEQ multiplex PCR; TCRdb's copy has only in-frame clones and lacks some. The table includes 130,000 to 150,000 clones, over 80% detected once. The sequenced sample was peripheral blood. These receptor sequences come from a woman aged 45 to 65 with acute or convalescent COVID-19.

This clone showed up just a few times. The chain links TRBV15 to TRBJ1-1; D is uncertain. The germline gives CDR1 LNHNV, CDR2 YYDKDF (reference sequence). V was pared by 4 bases and J by 1 base, with 13 bases between. The CDR3 is 15 amino acids. This CDR3 reads CATSKEVEENTEAFF. The CDR3, as DNA: TGTGCCACCAGCAAGGAGGTTGAGGAGAACACTGAAGCTTTCTTT.

This chain uses TRBV24-1 with TRBJ2-1, with TRBD1 matching over 9 bases. This CDR3 contains 17 residues. Germline V gene sequence: CDR1 KGHDR, CDR2 SFDVKD. Unmatched junction bases numbered 12, after V lost 3 bases and J lost 7 bases. CDR3 sequence (DNA): TGTGCCACCAGTGATCCAACCCCGGGACAGGGTATGAATGAGCAGTTCTTC. Protein product: CATSDPTPGQGMNEQFF.

V is TRBV2 and J is TRBJ1-1; D perhaps matches TRBD1 (6 bases). The length of the CDR3 is 15 residues. CDR1 is SNHLY, CDR2 FYNNEI, per germline. With 5 bases removed from V and 6 bases from J, the gap between germline ends came to 19 bases. The CDR3 bases are TGTGCCAGCAGTTCATCCTCGACAGGCCCCGCTGAAGCTTTCTTT. Amino acid sequence: CASSSSSTGPAEAFF.

The chain uses TRBV20-1 and TRBJ2-7, with 9 bases fitting TRBD2. V shed 3 bases, J shed 6 bases, and the junction held 9 bases outside the gene matches. Germline V CDR1 and CDR2: DFQATT, SNEGSKA (reference sequence). The CDR3 is made up of 14 amino acids. The DNA of the CDR3 is TGCAGTGCTAGTACGGGGCTAGCGGGACCCGAGCAGTACTTC. It is translated as CSASTGLAGPEQYF.

This chain links TRBV12-3 or TRBV12-4 with TRBJ1-2; D uncertain. The CDR3 sequence is 13 residues long. Trimming took 3 bases from V and 4 from J, leaving 9 bases between them. CDR3 sequence (DNA): TGTGCCAGCAGTTTCTCCCAGTGCTATGGCTACACCTTC. Its translation: CASSFSQCYGYTF.